This entry describes one T cell receptor beta chain. TCRdb derives one entry per CDR3 protein from the 5' RACE reads, leaving out DNA. The sample holds a few hundred thousand distinct CDR3 sequences. Germline V gene sequence: CDR1 SGHVS, CDR2 FNYEAQ. The CDR3 has 16 residues. This record comes from a study of T cells expressing NK-cell markers. The origin of this receptor is a woman aged 50 to 60 in good health. The specimen was blood T cells: a sorted CD56 or NKG2C T cell subset, CD4+ or CD8+ T cells, or bulk PBMC T cells (not recorded which). This sequence joins TRBV7-6 and TRBJ2-3; TCRdb's assignment of TRBD2 cannot be checked, as there is no DNA. CDR3 region: CASSLGTSANTDTQYF.